The rows below give T cell receptor beta chains drawn from one sample of a study of blood T cells in healthy people across ages. From the 5' RACE reads, TCRdb called clonotypes with MiXCR, one entry per CDR3 protein. The profile shows hundreds of thousands of distinct CDR3 sequences, under 45% of them singletons. Material: blood. The origin of the receptors is a man in his 60s in good health. CDR3s include the opening cysteine and the closing phenylalanine or tryptophan. Fields, in order: CDR3 DNA, CDR3 protein, clone size, V gene, J gene, D gene. D genes are given only for firm matches. The size of a clone is reported for some rows only, either as once, few or many, or as a class for expanded clones.

DNA: TGTGCCAGCAGTGCCACAACTAGCTACAATGAGCAGTTCTTC
CDR3: CASSATTSYNEQFF
size: few
V: TRBV5-6
J: TRBJ2-1
D: .

DNA: TGTGCCAGCAGTGAATATCAGGGCCCCAATGAGCAGTTCTTC
CDR3: CASSEYQGPNEQFF
size: .
V: TRBV2
J: TRBJ2-1
D: .

DNA: TGTGCCAGCAGCGCATACAGGGGGAGCTCCTACGAGCAGTACTTC
CDR3: CASSAYRGSSYEQYF
size: few
V: TRBV7-9
J: TRBJ2-7
D: TRBD1

DNA: TGCAGTGCTGTCCGCGGTGGCGGAGAAAAACTGTTTTTT
CDR3: CSAVRGGGEKLFF
size: .
V: TRBV20-1
J: TRBJ1-4
D: .

DNA: TGCGCCAGCAGTTCAGGAGGGAAAGCTTTCTTT
CDR3: CASSSGGKAFF
size: .
V: TRBV4-1
J: TRBJ1-1
D: .

DNA: TGTGCCAGCAGTGAAGGTTCAGGCAATAACTATGGCTACACCTTC
CDR3: CASSEGSGNNYGYTF
size: .
V: TRBV2
J: TRBJ1-2
D: .

DNA: TGTGCCAGCAGTGCGGACAGGGCTGGGGCCAACGTCCTGACTTTC
CDR3: CASSADRAGANVLTF
size: few
V: TRBV28
J: TRBJ2-6
D: TRBD1

DNA: TGTGCCAGCAGCTCCGAAACAGGGGGACAGCCCCAGCATTTT
CDR3: CASSSETGGQPQHF
size: few
V: TRBV5-5
J: TRBJ1-5
D: TRBD1

DNA: TGCAGTGCTTCCGGGACAGGGAAGTATCGGCCCCAGCATTTT
CDR3: CSASGTGKYRPQHF
size: .
V: TRBV20-1
J: TRBJ1-5
D: TRBD1

DNA: TGTGCCACCAGCAAAGAGCCCTACAATGAGCAGTTCTTC
CDR3: CATSKEPYNEQFF
size: many
V: TRBV15
J: TRBJ2-1
D: .

DNA: TGTGCCATCAGTGACGGAGACAAGGCCCAAGAGACCCAGTACTTC
CDR3: CAISDGDKAQETQYF
size: .
V: TRBV10-3
J: TRBJ2-5
D: .

DNA: TGTGCCAGCAGCTCCACCGGGATAAATTACTACGAGCAGTACTTC
CDR3: CASSSTGINYYEQYF
size: few
V: TRBV7-9
J: TRBJ2-7
D: .

DNA: TGTGCCACCAGTGATGGAGGGGGCACTGAAGCTTTCTTT
CDR3: CATSDGGGTEAFF
size: few
V: TRBV24-1
J: TRBJ1-1
D: .

DNA: TGTGCCAGCAGCTTAGGGGCGGGTGTTCATGGCTACACCTTC
CDR3: CASSLGAGVHGYTF
size: few
V: TRBV7-9
J: TRBJ1-2
D: .

DNA: TGTGCCAGCAGCTTAGTAGCGTGGGGTGAAGCTTTCTTT
CDR3: CASSLVAWGEAFF
size: .
V: TRBV7-2
J: TRBJ1-1
D: .

DNA: TGTGCCATCAGGGCGGGACCTAACTATGGCTACACCTTC
CDR3: CAIRAGPNYGYTF
size: few
V: TRBV10-3
J: TRBJ1-2
D: .

DNA: TGTGCCAGCAGCCAGGACAGGGACGAGGGCTACACCTTC
CDR3: CASSQDRDEGYTF
size: .
V: TRBV3-1
J: TRBJ1-2
D: TRBD1

DNA: TGTGCCAGCTCACCACGTTTGCCAGATACGCAGTATTTT
CDR3: CASSPRLPDTQYF
size: few
V: TRBV18
J: TRBJ2-3
D: .

DNA: TGTGCCAGCAGCCGAGGTACAGGGGGCAGATCCGCAACTAATGAAAAACTGTTTTTT
CDR3: CASSRGTGGRSATNEKLFF
size: .
V: TRBV7-9
J: TRBJ1-4
D: TRBD1